These 24 T cell receptor beta chains came from one sample sequenced in a study of blood T cell repertoires in COVID-19 (TCRdb year 2020). The method behind the library was the immunoSEQ multiplex PCR assay. In its TCRdb copy, this immuneACCESS table keeps in-frame sequences only and misses some clones. Where compared with another copy, unresolved V genes explain less than half of these, and the others have no known cause. For this sample the table gives 65,000 to 90,000 clones, of which about nine tenths were detected only once. The ten largest clones capture approximately 10% of the sample. Input material: peripheral blood. The receptors originated from a young woman with acute or convalescent COVID-19.

The chain has TRBV5-5 and TRBJ1-4, with unresolved D. Germline assignment: CDR1 SGHKS and CDR2 YYEKEE (reference sequence). This CDR3 has 14 amino acids. V was cut by 5 bases and J by 7 bases, with 15 bases left in between. The CDR3 loop reads CASSNSISGEKLFF. The DNA of the CDR3 is TGTGCCAGCAGTAATTCGATTTCGGGTGAAAAACTGTTTTTT.

CDR3 sequence: CASTNRGTQTQYF. DNA of the CDR3: TGTGCCAGTACCAACAGGGGGACGCAGACCCAGTACTTC. The chain links TRBV7-2 to TRBJ2-5; TRBD1 agrees at 8 bases. The CDR3 is 13 amino acids. Germline V CDR1 and CDR2: SGHTA, FQGNSA. V shed 9 bases, J shed 6 bases, and the junction held 9 bases outside the gene matches.

For the CDR3, the DNA is TGTGCCACCAGTGACCCGGACGGTAACGGACTAGCGGGAGGGGCAGCCGAGCAGTTCTTC. Translating gives CATSDPDGNGLAGGAAEQFF. V is TRBV24-1 and J is TRBJ2-1, with 15 bases that match TRBD2. V was pared by 4 bases and J by 10 bases, with 19 bases of the junction left unmatched. This CDR3 has 20 residues. The germline gives CDR1 KGHDR, CDR2 SFDVKD.

V usage is TRBV19 and J usage is TRBJ2-3, with 7 bases aligning to TRBD1. CDR1 and CDR2 (germline): LNHDA, SQIVND (reference sequence). The CDR3 sequence is 16 residues long. The J segment lost 0 bases and the V segment lost 6 bases, leaving 9 bases of the junction unmatched. In DNA form, the CDR3 reads TGTGCCAGTAGCCCTAATAGACAGGGTAGCACAGATACGCAGTATTTT. It translates to CASSPNRQGSTDTQYF.

The chain recombines TRBV5-8 with TRBJ1-1; no reliable D call. Germline-derived CDR1 and CDR2 are SGHTS and YDEGEE. With 0 bases removed from V and 6 bases from J, the gap between germline ends came to 15 bases. CDR3 length: 15 amino acids. The CDR3 nucleotides are TGTGCCAGCAGCTTGGGGCACGGAGAGGTGGCTGAAGCTTTCTTT. This sequence encodes CASSLGHGEVAEAFF.

This sequence joins TRBV4-3 and TRBJ2-4; weak D call: TRBD1 (5 bases). The germline gives CDR1 LGHNA, CDR2 YSLEER. This CDR3 comprises 17 residues. V was pared by 1 base and J by 2 bases, with 15 bases between. CDR3 region: CASSQVYQGASKNIQYF. In nucleotides, the CDR3 is TGCGCCAGCAGCCAAGTTTACCAGGGTGCATCCAAAAACATTCAGTACTTC.

This clone was picked up one time. The J gene is TRBJ1-6, the V gene TRBV2; the match to TRBD1 covers 7 bases. The CDR3 consists of 15 residues. Germline V gives CDR1 SNHLY, CDR2 FYNNEI. After removal of 7 bases from V and 7 bases from J, the junction contained 10 bases not matched to a gene. CDR3 sequence: CASTPRRGVNSPLHF. The CDR3, as DNA: TGTGCCAGCACCCCGCGCAGGGGGGTGAATTCACCCCTCCACTTT.

The rearrangement uses TRBV5-1 and TRBJ1-1, with D possibly TRBD1 on 6 matching bases. Germline CDR1 is SGHRS and CDR2 is YFSETQ. V shed 5 bases and J shed 3 bases, with 17 bases lying between them. The CDR3 loop spans 15 amino acids. DNA of the CDR3: TGCGCCAGCAGGCCTTGGGGGACACGTTACACTGAAGCTTTCTTT. It encodes CASRPWGTRYTEAFF.

The CDR3 protein is CASQGSSGNTIYF. The CDR3, as DNA: TGTGCCAGTCAGGGCAGCTCTGGAAACACCATATATTTT. V is TRBV25-1 and J is TRBJ1-3, with a tentative D call TRBD1 (5 bases). This CDR3 contains 13 residues. Germline values: CDR1 MGHDK, CDR2 SYGVNS. V lost 9 bases to trimming and J lost 0 bases, with 9 bases between them. The variable domain in full, with the rest retrieved from reference TRBV25-1 and TRBJ1-3, is EADIYQTPRYLVIGTGKKITLECSQTMGHDKMYWYQQDPGMELHLIHYSYGVNSTEKGDLSSESTVSRIRTEHFPLTLESARPSHTSQYLCASQGSSGNTIYFGEGSWLTVV.

This chain links TRBV5-6 with TRBJ2-5; D call uncertain. Germline-derived CDR1 and CDR2 are SGHDT and YYEEEE. This CDR3 spans 16 amino acids. With 1 base removed from V and 2 bases from J, the gap between germline ends came to 15 bases. The CDR3 region is CASSLLLFATQETQYF. The CDR3 bases are TGTGCCAGCAGCTTGCTTCTTTTCGCGACTCAAGAGACCCAGTACTTC.

This clone was recorded a few times. This sequence joins TRBV5-6 and TRBJ1-2; TRBD1 is a possible D gene (6 bases). The CDR3 is 15 amino acids. Between the trimmed V and J ends, which lost 3 bases and 7 bases, there was a span of 19 bases. The germline V gene has CDR1 SGHDT and CDR2 YYEEEE. CDR3 in amino acids: CASSWKLGGLSGYTF. The CDR3 DNA sequence: TGTGCCAGCAGCTGGAAGCTGGGGGGGCTAAGTGGCTACACCTTC.

V and J are TRBV10-3 and TRBJ2-3; 13 nucleotides agree with TRBD2. The J segment lost 0 bases and the V segment lost 3 bases, leaving 9 bases of the junction unmatched. The V gene's germline CDR1 is ENHRY and CDR2 SYGVKD. The CDR3 is 19 residues long. The CDR3 DNA reads TGTGCCATCAGTGAAGGTGAACTAGCGGGGGGGGTAAGCACAGATACGCAGTATTTT. Protein sequence: CAISEGELAGGVSTDTQYF.

This clone was seen once. The chain carries TRBV2 and TRBJ1-6; the D gene is possibly TRBD1 (5 bases). V shed 6 bases and J shed 10 bases, with 13 bases lying between them. The germline V gene has CDR1 SNHLY and CDR2 FYNNEI. The CDR3 spans 13 residues. The CDR3 loop reads CASRGGSRSPLHF. The DNA for the CDR3 is TGTGCCAGCAGGGGGGGGAGCAGATCACCCCTCCACTTT.

This clone was observed once. This chain joins TRBV28 and TRBJ1-5, with 9 bases aligning to TRBD1. CDR3 size: 16 residues. V dropped 5 bases and J dropped 7; count of bases not matched to a gene: 12. Germline V CDR1 and CDR2: MDHEN, SYDVKM. Here the CDR3 DNA reads TGTGCCAGCAGTCCCGGGGGACAGGGTGGAAGGCAGCCCCAGCATTTT. It is translated as CASSPGGQGGRQPQHF.

The J gene is TRBJ2-3, the V gene TRBV7-8, with 11 bases aligning to TRBD2. V was pared by 0 bases and J by 2 bases, with 4 bases of the junction left unmatched. This CDR3 is built from 17 residues. Germline V gene data show CDR1 as SGHVS and CDR2 as FQNEAQ. This CDR3 is CASSLAGLAGDTDTQYF. The CDR3, as DNA: TGTGCCAGCAGCTTAGCTGGACTAGCGGGCGACACAGATACGCAGTATTTT.

This chain connects TRBV6-2 or TRBV6-3 to TRBJ2-5; 10 nucleotides agree with TRBD2. This CDR3 spans 15 amino acids. Losses at the gene ends were 0 bases for V and 9 bases for J; bases not matched to a gene: 7. The germline V gene has CDR1 MNHEY and CDR2 SVGEGT. CDR3 protein: CASSYSGLAGVSQYF. As DNA, the CDR3 is TGTGCCAGCAGTTACTCGGGGCTAGCGGGAGTTTCCCAGTACTTC.

The J gene is TRBJ2-3, the V gene TRBV2; the D gene is possibly TRBD2 (6 bases). The CDR3 is made up of 16 amino acids. Germline CDR1 is SNHLY and CDR2 is FYNNEI. The V end lost 3 bases, the J end lost 2 bases, and 15 bases lay between the germline ends. The CDR3 reads CASSETASDFTDTQYF. The CDR3 DNA sequence: TGTGCCAGCAGTGAGACTGCTAGCGATTTCACAGATACGCAGTATTTT.

V is TRBV6-2 or TRBV6-3 and J is TRBJ1-4; TRBD1 might be the D (5 bases). Trimming took 2 bases from V and 6 from J, leaving 25 bases between them. The V gene's germline CDR1 is MNHEY and CDR2 SVGEGT. The CDR3 is 19 residues long. The CDR3 DNA is TGTGCCAGCAGTTACCCTTATTCTTACGGGGGGTTTAATGATGAAAAACTGTTTTTT. Encoded protein: CASSYPYSYGGFNDEKLFF.

The chain employs TRBV7-9 and TRBJ2-3, with 7 bases lining up with TRBD1. The CDR3 length is 16 residues. Germline V lookup: CDR1 SEHNR, CDR2 FQNEAQ (reference sequence). V shed 5 bases and J 2 bases; nucleotides not matched to a gene: 10. The CDR3 DNA is TGTGCCAGCAGCGAGCAGGGGGTGAGGCCCACAGATACGCAGTATTTT. Its translation is CASSEQGVRPTDTQYF.

This sequence joins TRBV2 and TRBJ2-7; TRBD2 matches at 10 bases. V lost 3 bases to trimming and J lost 7 bases; unmatched junction nucleotides: 12. The CDR3 runs to 16 residues. The germline gives CDR1 SNHLY, CDR2 FYNNEI. The CDR3 nucleotides read TGTGCCAGCAGTGATTGGAGCGGGGGGGCCAACAATGAGCAGTACTTC. It specifies CASSDWSGGANNEQYF. Complete variable domain (other parts from reference TRBV2 and TRBJ2-7): EPEVTQTPSHQVTQMGQEVILRCVPISNHLYFYWYRQILGQKVEFLVSFYNNEISEKSEIFDDQFSVERPDGSNFTLKIRSTKLEDSAMYFCASSDWSGGANNEQYFGPGTRLTVT.

J is TRBJ1-5 and V is TRBV15, with D perhaps matching TRBD1 (6 bases). Trimming took off 9 bases at V and 2 bases at J, with 20 bases between the two ends. CDR3 length: 16 amino acids. Germline CDR1 and CDR2: LNHNV and YYDKDF (reference sequence). The CDR3 is CATTTGSGLGNQPQHF. The CDR3, as DNA: TGTGCCACGACGACAGGCTCTGGGCTCGGCAATCAGCCCCAGCATTTT.

The chain has TRBV28 and TRBJ1-2; D is undetermined. The germline CDR1 and CDR2 sequences are MDHEN and SYDVKM. The length of the CDR3 is 13 residues. V was clipped by 6 bases and J by 2 bases, with 10 bases between them. CDR3 sequence reads: CASSEDGNYGYTF. In DNA form, the CDR3 reads TGTGCCAGCAGCGAAGACGGGAACTATGGCTACACCTTC.

The CDR3 DNA is TGTGCCAGCAGCTCGAACAGGGGCGGTCGCGAAAAACTGTTTTTT. It specifies CASSSNRGGREKLFF. V usage is TRBV11-2 and J usage is TRBJ1-4; 7 nucleotides align to TRBD1. The CDR3 has 15 amino acids. The V gene end was trimmed by 4 bases and the J gene end by 8 bases; junction bases not matched to a gene: 10. Germline CDR1 and CDR2: SGHAT and FQNNGV.

J is TRBJ1-6 and V is TRBV5-1; TRBD1 is a possible D gene (6 bases). This CDR3 has 15 residues. V dropped 2 bases and J dropped 7 bases, with 13 bases sitting between them. The V gene's germline CDR1 is SGHRS and CDR2 YFSETQ. CDR3 sequence reads: CASSFSGQKNSPLHF. The CDR3 nucleotides read TGCGCCAGCAGCTTTTCTGGACAGAAGAATTCACCCCTCCACTTT.